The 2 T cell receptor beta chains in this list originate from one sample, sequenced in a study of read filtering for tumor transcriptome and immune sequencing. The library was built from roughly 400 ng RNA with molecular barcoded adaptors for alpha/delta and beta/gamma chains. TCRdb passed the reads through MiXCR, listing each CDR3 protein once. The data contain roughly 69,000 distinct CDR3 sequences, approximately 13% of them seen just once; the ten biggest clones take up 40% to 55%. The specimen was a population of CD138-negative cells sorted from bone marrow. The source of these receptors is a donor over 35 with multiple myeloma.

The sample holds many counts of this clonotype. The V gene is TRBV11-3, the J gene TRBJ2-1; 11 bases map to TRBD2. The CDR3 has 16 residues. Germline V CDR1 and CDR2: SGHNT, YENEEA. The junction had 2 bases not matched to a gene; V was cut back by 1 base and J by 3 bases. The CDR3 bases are TGTGCCAGCAGCTTAGTGGGGACTAGCGGCTACAATGAGCAGTTCTTC. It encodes CASSLVGTSGYNEQFF.

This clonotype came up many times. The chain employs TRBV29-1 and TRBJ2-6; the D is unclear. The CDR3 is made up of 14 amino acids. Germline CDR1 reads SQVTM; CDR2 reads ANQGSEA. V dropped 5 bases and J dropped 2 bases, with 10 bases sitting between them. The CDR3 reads CSVYQSTGANVLTF. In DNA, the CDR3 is TGCAGCGTTTATCAGTCAACTGGGGCCAACGTCCTGACTTTC.